The clone carrying this T cell receptor beta chain was observed a single time. Its antigen is undetermined. The ends were cut back, 0 bases at V and 11 bases at J, with 11 bases in the middle. This CDR3 has 13 amino acids. Germline V gene data show CDR1 as LNHDA and CDR2 as SQIVND (reference sequence). This entry belongs to a study of T cell responses to AZD1222 COVID-19 vaccine. Study outcomes and limitations: Only a handful of AZD1222 recipients, several in all, had baseline seropositivity.

TCRdb keeps only in-frame clones here, not all; method: immunoSEQ multiplex PCR. This sample yields 150,000 to 200,000 clones, of which 85% to 90% are seen a single time; 5% to 7% belongs to the top ten. The V gene is TRBV19, the J gene TRBJ1-5; no reliable D call. Specimen: peripheral blood, collected on day 0 of AZD1222 vaccination. The TCR originated in an adult in good health. CDR3 in amino acids: CASSIDPRTAQHF. CDR3 bases: TGTGCCAGTAGTATAGACCCTCGGACGGCCCAGCATTTT.